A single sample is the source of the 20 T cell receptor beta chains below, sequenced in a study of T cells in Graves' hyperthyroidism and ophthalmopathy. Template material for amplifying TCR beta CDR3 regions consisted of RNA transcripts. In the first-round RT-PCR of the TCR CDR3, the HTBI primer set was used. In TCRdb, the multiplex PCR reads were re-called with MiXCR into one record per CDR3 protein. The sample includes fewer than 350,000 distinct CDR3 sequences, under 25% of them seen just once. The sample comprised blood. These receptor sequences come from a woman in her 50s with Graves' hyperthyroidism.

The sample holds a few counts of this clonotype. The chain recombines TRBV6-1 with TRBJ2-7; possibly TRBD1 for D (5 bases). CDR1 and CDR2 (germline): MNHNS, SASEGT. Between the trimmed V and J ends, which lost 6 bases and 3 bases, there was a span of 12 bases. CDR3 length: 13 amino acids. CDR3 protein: CASSSGFGYEQYF. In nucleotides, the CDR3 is TGTGCCAGCAGCTCAGGGTTTGGCTACGAGCAGTACTTC.

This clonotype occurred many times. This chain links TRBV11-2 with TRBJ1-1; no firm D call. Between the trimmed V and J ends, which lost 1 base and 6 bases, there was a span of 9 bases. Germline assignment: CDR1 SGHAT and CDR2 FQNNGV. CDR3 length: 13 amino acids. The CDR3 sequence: CASSLGRFSEAFF. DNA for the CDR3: TGTGCCAGCAGCTTAGGAAGGTTTTCTGAAGCTTTCTTT.

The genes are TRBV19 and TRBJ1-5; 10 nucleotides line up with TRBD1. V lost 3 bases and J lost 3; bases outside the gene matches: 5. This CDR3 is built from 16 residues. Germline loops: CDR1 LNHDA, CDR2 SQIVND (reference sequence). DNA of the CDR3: TGTGCCAGTAGTATGGCGGGACAGGGGAACAATCAGCCCCAGCATTTT. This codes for CASSMAGQGNNQPQHF.

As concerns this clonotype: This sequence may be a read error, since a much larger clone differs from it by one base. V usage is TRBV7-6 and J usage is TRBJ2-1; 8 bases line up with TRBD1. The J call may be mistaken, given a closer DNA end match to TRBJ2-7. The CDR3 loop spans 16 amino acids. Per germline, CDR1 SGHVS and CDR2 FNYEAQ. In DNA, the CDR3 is TGTGCCAGCAGCCCGATGCCACAGGGGGGCTACAATGAGCAGTACTTC. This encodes CASSPMPQGGYNEQYF.

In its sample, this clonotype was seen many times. This chain's CDR3 is CASSVGMLGEQFF. The CDR3 DNA sequence: TGTGCCAGCAGCGTAGGGATGTTGGGTGAGCAGTTCTTC. This rearrangement joins TRBV9 to TRBJ2-1; D is uncertain. Per the germline V gene, CDR1 is SGDLS and CDR2 is YYNGEE. The V end was cut by 0 bases, the J end by 9 bases, with 10 bases between. This CDR3 comprises 13 residues.

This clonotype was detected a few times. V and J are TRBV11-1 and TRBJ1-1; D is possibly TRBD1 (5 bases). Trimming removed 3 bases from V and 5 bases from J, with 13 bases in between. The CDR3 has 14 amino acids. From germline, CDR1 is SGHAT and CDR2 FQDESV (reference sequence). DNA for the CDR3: TGTGCCAGCAGCTTTTCCCCGGGGGAGACTGAAGCTTTCTTT. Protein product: CASSFSPGETEAFF.

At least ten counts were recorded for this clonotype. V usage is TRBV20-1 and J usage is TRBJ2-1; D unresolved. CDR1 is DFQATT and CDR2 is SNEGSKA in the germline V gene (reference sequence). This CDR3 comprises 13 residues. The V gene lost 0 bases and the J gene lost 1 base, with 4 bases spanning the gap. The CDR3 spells CSARDPSYNEQFF. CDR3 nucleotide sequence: TGCAGTGCTAGAGATCCGTCCTACAATGAGCAGTTCTTC.

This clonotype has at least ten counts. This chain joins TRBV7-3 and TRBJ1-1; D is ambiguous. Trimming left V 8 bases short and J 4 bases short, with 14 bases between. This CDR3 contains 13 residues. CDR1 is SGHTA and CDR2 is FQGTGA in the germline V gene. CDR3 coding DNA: TGTGCCAGCGGAGGGTATACGGCCACTGAAGCTTTCTTT. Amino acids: CASGGYTATEAFF.

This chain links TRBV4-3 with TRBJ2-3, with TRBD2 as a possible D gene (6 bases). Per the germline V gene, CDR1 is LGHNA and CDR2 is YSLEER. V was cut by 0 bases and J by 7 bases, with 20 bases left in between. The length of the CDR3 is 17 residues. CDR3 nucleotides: TGCGCCAGCAGCCAAGATCTACCGGGAGCCCGCGGATATACGCAGTATTTT. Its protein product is CASSQDLPGARGYTQYF.

In DNA form, the CDR3 reads TGTGCCAGCAATACCGGCGGGTCGTTCGGTCCACCCCTCCACTTT. Translated: CASNTGGSFGPPLHF. The gene calls are TRBV2 and TRBJ1-6; D remains unclear. Germline V gives CDR1 SNHLY, CDR2 FYNNEI. The CDR3 is made up of 15 amino acids. Trimming left V 7 bases short and J 11 bases short, with 21 bases between.

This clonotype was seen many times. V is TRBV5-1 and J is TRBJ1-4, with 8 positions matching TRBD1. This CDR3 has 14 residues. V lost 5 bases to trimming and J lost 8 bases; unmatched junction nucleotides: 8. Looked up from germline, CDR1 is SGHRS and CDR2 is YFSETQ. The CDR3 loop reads CASRGDRTGEKLFF. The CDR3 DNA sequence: TGCGCCAGCAGAGGGGACAGGACGGGAGAAAAACTGTTTTTT.

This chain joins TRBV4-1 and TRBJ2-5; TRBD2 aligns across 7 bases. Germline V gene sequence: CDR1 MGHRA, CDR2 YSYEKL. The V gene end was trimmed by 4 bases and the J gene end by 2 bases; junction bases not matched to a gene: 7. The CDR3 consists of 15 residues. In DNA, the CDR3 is TGCGCCAGCAGCCCGGGGACTATCCGTCAAGAGACCCAGTACTTC. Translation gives CASSPGTIRQETQYF.

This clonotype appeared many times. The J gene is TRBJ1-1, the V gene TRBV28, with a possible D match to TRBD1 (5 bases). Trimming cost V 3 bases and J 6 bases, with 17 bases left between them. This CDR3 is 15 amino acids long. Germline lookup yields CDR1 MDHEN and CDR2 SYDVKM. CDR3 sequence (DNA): TGTGCCAGCAGTTTGTACGGAGGCAGGGTCCCTGAAGCTTTCTTT. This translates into CASSLYGGRVPEAFF.

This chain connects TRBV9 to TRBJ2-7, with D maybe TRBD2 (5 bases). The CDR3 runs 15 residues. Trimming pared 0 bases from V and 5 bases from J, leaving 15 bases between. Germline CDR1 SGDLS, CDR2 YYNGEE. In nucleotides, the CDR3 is TGTGCCAGCAGCGTAGGCCCGGTGCCGCGGGACGAGCAGTACTTC. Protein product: CASSVGPVPRDEQYF.

The CDR3 loop reads CATSSAPGMGFKTNEKLFF. CDR3 sequence (DNA): TGTGCCACCAGCAGCGCTCCGGGAATGGGGTTTAAGACTAATGAAAAACTGTTTTTT. The chain couples TRBV15 to TRBJ1-4; no definite D call. The CDR3 spans 19 residues. CDR1 is LNHNV, CDR2 YYDKDF, per germline (reference sequence). The V and J ends lost 3 bases and 2 bases respectively, with 22 bases between them.

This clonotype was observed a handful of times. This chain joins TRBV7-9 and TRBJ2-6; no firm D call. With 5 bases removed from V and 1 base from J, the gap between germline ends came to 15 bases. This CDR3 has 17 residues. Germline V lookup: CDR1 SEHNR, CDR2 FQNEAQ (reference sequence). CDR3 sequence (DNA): TGTGCCAGCAGCGTAGGACCCGGAAGATCTGGGGCCAACGTCCTGACTTTC. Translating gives CASSVGPGRSGANVLTF. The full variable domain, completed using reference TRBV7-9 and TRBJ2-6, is DTGVSQNPRHKITKRGQNVTFRCDPISEHNRLYWYRQTLGQGPEFLTYFQNEAQLEKSRLLSDRFSAERPKGSFSTLEIQRTEQGDSAMYLCASSVGPGRSGANVLTFGAGSRLTVL.

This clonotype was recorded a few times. The CDR3 coding sequence is TGTGCCACCAGCGGACAGGGGGCTTTTAATGAAAAACTGTTTTTT. Translation: CATSGQGAFNEKLFF. The chain couples TRBV15 to TRBJ1-4; 11 nucleotides agree with TRBD1. Germline values: CDR1 LNHNV, CDR2 YYDKDF (reference sequence). Unmatched junction bases numbered 3, after V lost 5 bases and J lost 4 bases. The CDR3 is 15 residues long. The entire variable domain, with the rest obtained from reference TRBV15 and TRBJ1-4, is as follows: DAMVIQNPRYQVTQFGKPVTLSCSQTLNHNVMYWYQQKSSQAPKLLFHYYDKDFNNEADTPDNFQSRRPNTSFCFLDIRSPGLGDTAMYLCATSGQGAFNEKLFFGSGTQLSVL.

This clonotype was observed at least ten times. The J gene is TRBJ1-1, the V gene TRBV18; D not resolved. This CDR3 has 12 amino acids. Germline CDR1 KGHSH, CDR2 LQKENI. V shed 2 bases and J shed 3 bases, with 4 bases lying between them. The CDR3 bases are TGTGCCAGCTCACCATCACACACTGAAGCTTTCTTT. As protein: CASSPSHTEAFF.

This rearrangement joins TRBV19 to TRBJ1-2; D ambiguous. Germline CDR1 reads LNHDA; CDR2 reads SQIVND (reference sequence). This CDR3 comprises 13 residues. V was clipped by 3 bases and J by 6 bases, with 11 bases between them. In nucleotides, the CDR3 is TGTGCCAGTAGTATCCGGGCTGACAATGGCTACACCTTC. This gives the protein CASSIRADNGYTF.

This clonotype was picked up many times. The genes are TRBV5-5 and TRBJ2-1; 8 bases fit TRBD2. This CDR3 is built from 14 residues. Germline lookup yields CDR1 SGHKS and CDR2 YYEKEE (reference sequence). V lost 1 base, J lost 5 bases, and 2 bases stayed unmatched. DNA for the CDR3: TGTGCCAGCAGCTTGAGCGGGAGCAACAATGAGCAGTTCTTC. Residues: CASSLSGSNNEQFF.